Shown below are 26 T cell receptor beta chains from a single sample sequenced in a study of cytomegalovirus exposure and HLA in healthy donors. 60 Vbeta and 13 Jbeta primers were used in PCR. TCRdb keeps only in-frame clones here, not all; method: immunoSEQ multiplex PCR. The sample records about 130,000 clones, 75% to 85% being singletons. Sequenced: PBMCs. These receptors originate from a male donor in good health and CMV-seronegative.

V and J are TRBV6-1 and TRBJ2-2; the match to TRBD1 covers 7 bases. CDR1 and CDR2 from the germline V gene are MNHNS and SASEGT. The CDR3 loop spans 14 amino acids. The V gene end was trimmed by 5 bases and the J gene end by 4 bases; junction bases not matched to a gene: 4. The CDR3 DNA follows: TGTGCCAGCAGTAGGGACAGTGGCACCGGGGAGCTGTTTTTT. Translation gives CASSRDSGTGELFF.

This clone was seen a single time. The chain uses TRBV10-3 and TRBJ2-2; D ambiguous. The CDR3 is 13 residues long. The V end was cut by 0 bases, the J end by 5 bases, with 4 bases between. Germline values: CDR1 ENHRY, CDR2 SYGVKD. CDR3 bases: TGTGCCATCAGTGAGTCCGGGACCGGGGAGCTGTTTTTT. Its translation is CAISESGTGELFF.

This clone was observed once. This sequence joins TRBV5-4 and TRBJ2-7, with TRBD1 matching over 9 bases. The CDR3 length is 15 residues. From germline, CDR1 is SGHNT and CDR2 YYREEE (reference sequence). Trimming removed 3 bases from V and 3 bases from J; junction bases left unmatched: 7. The CDR3 nucleotides read TGTGCCAGCAGCTCGGGGAGACAGGGGGTCTACGAGCAGTACTTC. This gives the protein CASSSGRQGVYEQYF.

The CDR3 coding sequence is TGTGCCAGTAGTCCCGGGACTAGTATATCCTACGAGCAGTACTTC. It translates to CASSPGTSISYEQYF. The rearrangement joins TRBV19 to TRBJ2-7; 8 bases match TRBD2. CDR3 length: 15 amino acids. The germline CDR1 and CDR2 sequences are LNHDA and SQIVND (reference sequence). With V trimmed by 5 bases and J by 1 base, 7 bases remained unmatched.

DNA of the CDR3: TGTGCCAGCAGCCCCCGAGGACTGAACTCTGGAAACACCATATATTTT. Translated, it gives CASSPRGLNSGNTIYF. The chain employs TRBV14 and TRBJ1-3, with D hard to call. Between the trimmed V and J ends, which lost 4 bases and 0 bases, there was a span of 13 bases. Per the germline V gene, CDR1 is SGHDN and CDR2 is FVKESK. The CDR3 runs 16 residues. The entire variable domain, with the rest obtained from reference TRBV14 and TRBJ1-3, is as follows: EAGVTQFPSHSVIEKGQTVTLRCDPISGHDNLYWYRRVMGKEIKFLLHFVKESKQDESGMPNNRFLAERTGGTYSTLKVQPAELEDSGVYFCASSPRGLNSGNTIYFGEGSWLTVV.

The chain joins TRBV13 to TRBJ2-2; D may be TRBD2 (6 bases). From germline, CDR1 is PRHDT and CDR2 FYEKMQ (reference sequence). V lost 6 bases, J lost 3 bases, and 11 bases lay in between. The CDR3 covers 14 residues. The CDR3 DNA follows: TGTGCCAGCAGAATGGGGAGGCACACCGGGGAGCTGTTTTTT. Translated, it gives CASRMGRHTGELFF. The complete variable domain, with remaining parts taken from reference TRBV13 and TRBJ2-2, reads AAGVIQSPRHLIKEKRETATLKCYPIPRHDTVYWYQQGPGQDPQFLISFYEKMQSDKGSIPDRFSAQQFSDYHSELNMSSLELGDSALYFCASRMGRHTGELFFGEGSRLTVL.

This clone was seen a handful of times. V and J are TRBV9 and TRBJ1-2; possibly TRBD1 for D (6 bases). This CDR3 comprises 18 residues. Per germline, CDR1 SGDLS and CDR2 YYNGEE. The V end lost 0 bases, the J end lost 1 base, and 19 bases lay between the germline ends. CDR3 in amino acids: CASSVAVRGAPLNYGYTF. Here the CDR3 DNA reads TGTGCCAGCAGCGTAGCGGTCCGGGGGGCCCCTCTTAACTATGGCTACACCTTC.

This clone was picked up one time. This chain links TRBV30 with TRBJ1-2; 9 bases map to TRBD1. The CDR3 spans 15 residues. V lost 2 bases and J lost 8; bases outside the gene matches: 12. Germline loops: CDR1 GTSNPN, CDR2 SVGIG (reference sequence). The DNA for the CDR3 is TGTGCCTGGAGTCTATCAGGACAGGGGATGAGGGGCTACACCTTC. This sequence encodes CAWSLSGQGMRGYTF.

V and J are TRBV5-6 and TRBJ1-5, with D possibly matching TRBD1 (6 bases). The CDR3 sequence is 16 residues long. The germline V gene encodes CDR1 SGHDT and CDR2 YYEEEE. With 4 bases removed from V and 0 bases from J, the gap between germline ends came to 14 bases. CDR3 region: CASSQQGLYSNQPQHF. The CDR3 DNA reads as TGTGCCAGCAGCCAACAGGGCCTCTATAGCAATCAGCCCCAGCATTTT.

The chain is built from TRBV29-1 and TRBJ1-2; 11 bases are a match to TRBD1. The CDR3 spans 15 residues. The germline V gene encodes CDR1 SQVTM and CDR2 ANQGSEA. The V segment lost 2 bases and the J segment 5 bases; nucleotides outside the gene matches: 7. The CDR3: CSVEFSGQGGYGYTF. CDR3 DNA sequence: TGCAGCGTTGAATTCTCGGGACAGGGGGGATATGGCTACACCTTC. Supplemented by reference TRBV29-1 and TRBJ1-2, the full variable domain reads SAVISQKPSRDICQRGTSLTIQCQVDSQVTMMFWYRQQPGQSLTLIATANQGSEATYESGFVIDKFPISRPNLTFSTLTVSNMSPEDSSIYLCSVEFSGQGGYGYTFGSGTRLTVV.

This chain connects TRBV15 to TRBJ2-7; D may be TRBD1 (5 bases). The CDR3 covers 11 residues. Trimming removed 6 bases at V and 5 bases at J, with 8 bases between. Germline values: CDR1 LNHNV, CDR2 YYDKDF (reference sequence). CDR3 in DNA: TGTGCCACCAGTAGGGGCCACGAGCAGTACTTC. This codes for CATSRGHEQYF.

The rearrangement links TRBV27 to TRBJ2-7; tentative D call: TRBD1 (6 bases). CDR1 is MNHEY and CDR2 is SMNVEV in the germline V gene (reference sequence). The CDR3 loop spans 17 amino acids. Trimming cost V 7 bases and J 2 bases, with 24 bases left between them. The CDR3 here is CASTLKAPARGTYEQYF. The CDR3 coding sequence is TGTGCCAGCACCCTCAAAGCCCCGGCCAGGGGTACCTACGAGCAGTACTTC.

The genes are TRBV6-5 and TRBJ1-1, with no clear D. V was trimmed by 2 bases and J by 1 base, leaving 11 bases between them. From germline, CDR1 is MNHEY and CDR2 SVGAGI. This CDR3 is 15 amino acids long. Here the CDR3 reads CASSYAVSGNTEAFF. The CDR3 DNA is TGTGCCAGCAGTTACGCGGTTTCCGGGAACACTGAAGCTTTCTTT.

This chain joins TRBV5-4 and TRBJ2-7; possible D gene TRBD1, 5 bases. The ends were cut back, 0 bases at V and 0 bases at J, with 13 bases in the middle. The CDR3 spans 16 residues. Germline V gene data show CDR1 as SGHNT and CDR2 as YYREEE (reference sequence). CDR3 in amino acids: CASSLVGRDYSYEQYF. The CDR3, as DNA: TGTGCCAGCAGCTTGGTTGGCAGGGATTACTCCTACGAGCAGTACTTC.

This clone has a single count. The chain uses TRBV12-5 and TRBJ2-1; TRBD1 might be the D (6 bases). Germline assignment: CDR1 LGHNT and CDR2 FRNRAP. This CDR3 has 18 residues. The V end lost 2 bases, the J end lost 0 bases, and 17 bases lay between the germline ends. This CDR3 reads CASGLPHPTRGSYNEQFF. As DNA, the CDR3 is TGTGCTAGTGGTTTGCCCCACCCAACCAGGGGCTCCTACAATGAGCAGTTCTTC. Combining the CDR3 with reference TRBV12-5 and TRBJ2-1 gives the whole variable domain DARVTQTPRHKVTEMGQEVTMRCQPILGHNTVFWYRQTMMQGLELLAYFRNRAPLDDSGMPKDRFSAEMPDATLATLKIQPSEPRDSAVYFCASGLPHPTRGSYNEQFFGPGTRLTVL.

V is TRBV6-5 and J is TRBJ2-7, with D maybe TRBD2 (6 bases). Trimming shortened V by 8 bases and J by 3 bases, and 17 bases separated the two germline ends. CDR1 and CDR2 (germline): MNHEY, SVGAGI. The length of the CDR3 is 14 residues. CDR3 region: CASEYRGGDYEQYF. In DNA, the CDR3 is TGTGCCAGCGAATATCGGGGCGGGGACTACGAGCAGTACTTC.

This clone has a handful of counts. The V gene is TRBV2, the J gene TRBJ1-1, with D tentatively TRBD1 (5 bases). The CDR3 runs 13 residues. Germline V gives CDR1 SNHLY, CDR2 FYNNEI. Between the trimmed V and J ends, which lost 6 bases and 1 base, there was a span of 9 bases. CDR3 bases: TGTGCCAGCAGAACCGACAGGAACACTGAAGCTTTCTTT. It codes for CASRTDRNTEAFF. Full variable domain (outside the CDR3, taken from reference TRBV2 and TRBJ1-1): EPEVTQTPSHQVTQMGQEVILRCVPISNHLYFYWYRQILGQKVEFLVSFYNNEISEKSEIFDDQFSVERPDGSNFTLKIRSTKLEDSAMYFCASRTDRNTEAFFGQGTRLTVV.

The chain links TRBV6-5 to TRBJ2-7, with 11 bases that match TRBD1. The V gene's germline CDR1 is MNHEY and CDR2 SVGAGI. This CDR3 region has 14 residues. Unmatched junction bases numbered 5, after V lost 6 bases and J lost 4 bases. CDR3 coding DNA: TGTGCCAGCAGCAGGACAGGGGGCGCTTACGAGCAGTACTTC. This encodes CASSRTGGAYEQYF.

V is TRBV7-9 and J is TRBJ2-1; maybe TRBD1 (5 bases). Germline V gives CDR1 SEHNR, CDR2 FQNEAQ (reference sequence). The CDR3 consists of 13 residues. V lost 1 base, J lost 10 bases, and 11 bases lay in between. The CDR3 sequence is CASSLVQGREQFF. CDR3 nucleotides: TGTGCCAGCAGCTTAGTGCAGGGAAGGGAGCAGTTCTTC.

This clone was counted a single time. This chain joins TRBV6-5 and TRBJ2-3, with D possibly TRBD1 on 6 matching bases. Germline V gives CDR1 MNHEY, CDR2 SVGAGI. The CDR3 extends over 16 amino acids. Trimming left V 0 bases short and J 2 bases short, with 12 bases between. The CDR3 loop reads CASSYSDRTPTDTQYF. In DNA form, the CDR3 reads TGTGCCAGCAGTTACTCGGACAGAACTCCCACAGATACGCAGTATTTT.

The chain employs TRBV4-3 and TRBJ1-6; D remains ambiguous. The CDR3 loop spans 14 amino acids. Germline V gene data show CDR1 as LGHNA and CDR2 as YSLEER. V lost 0 bases to trimming and J lost 8 bases, with 8 bases between them. Here the CDR3 reads CASSQELADSPLHF. In nucleotides, the CDR3 is TGCGCCAGCAGCCAAGAATTAGCGGATTCACCCCTCCACTTT.

The J gene is TRBJ1-3, the V gene TRBV2; no reliable D call. Trimming left V 6 bases short and J 6 bases short, with 12 bases between. CDR3 length: 13 residues. CDR1 is SNHLY, CDR2 FYNNEI, per germline. CDR3 coding DNA: TGTGCCAGCAGCTTGTCGGGGAAAAACACCATATATTTT. Residues: CASSLSGKNTIYF.

J is TRBJ2-3 and V is TRBV27; D not resolved. CDR1 is MNHEY, CDR2 SMNVEV, per germline (reference sequence). The CDR3 sequence is 14 residues long. The V end lost 7 bases, the J end lost 0 bases, and 11 bases lay between the germline ends. The CDR3, as DNA: TGTGCCAGCAAGCAACTCCTTAGCACAGATACGCAGTATTTT. Amino acid sequence: CASKQLLSTDTQYF.

The V gene is TRBV4-1, the J gene TRBJ2-7; 9 bases align to TRBD1. The germline CDR1 and CDR2 sequences are MGHRA and YSYEKL. Germline trimming cut 4 bases from V and 0 bases from J; bases unmatched to any gene: 10. The CDR3 has 17 amino acids. CDR3 nucleotide sequence: TGCGCCAGCAGCCTACGATCCGGGACAGGGATCTCCTACGAGCAGTACTTC. It specifies CASSLRSGTGISYEQYF.

The V call is TRBV5-1, the J call TRBJ2-7; 7 bases align to TRBD1. This CDR3 spans 17 amino acids. V trimming: 0 bases; J trimming: 1 base; junction bases outside the gene matches: 10. Germline V lookup: CDR1 SGHRS, CDR2 YFSETQ. CDR3 protein: CASSLGDSDLLSYEQYF. The CDR3 DNA is TGCGCCAGCAGCTTGGGGGACAGTGACCTCCTTTCCTACGAGCAGTACTTC.

CDR3 amino acids: CASSLAGLVSYNEQFF. CDR3 DNA: TGTGCCAGCAGTTTAGCTGGACTAGTCAGCTACAATGAGCAGTTCTTC. V usage is TRBV27 and J usage is TRBJ2-1; TRBD2 matches at 7 bases. The trim removed 2 bases at V and 3 bases at J, leaving 7 bases unmatched. Germline V gene sequence: CDR1 MNHEY, CDR2 SMNVEV (reference sequence). The CDR3 spans 16 residues.